What follows are 14 T cell receptor beta chains derived from one specimen sequenced in a study of neurological immune-mediated disorders. TCRdb fed the 5' RACE reads into MiXCR, producing one record per CDR3 protein. The sample lists about 59,000 distinct CDR3 sequences, roughly 3.3% occurring once. The sequenced sample consisted of PBMCs. The receptors come from a woman aged 25 to 39 with multiple sclerosis.

V usage is TRBV7-9 and J usage is TRBJ1-1; D is unresolved. CDR1 SEHNR and CDR2 FQNEAQ come from the germline V gene (reference sequence). V dropped 5 bases and J dropped 0 bases, with 13 bases sitting between them. The CDR3 has 15 amino acids. The CDR3 DNA is TGTGCCAGCAGCCTCGGGTCGCCCCTGAACACTGAAGCTTTCTTT. Its translation is CASSLGSPLNTEAFF.

This clonotype was detected ten times or more. This chain uses TRBV20-1 with TRBJ2-3; TRBD1 is a possible D gene (5 bases). The V end lost 3 bases, the J end lost 2 bases, and 9 bases lay between the germline ends. This CDR3 region has 13 residues. Germline V gives CDR1 DFQATT, CDR2 SNEGSKA (reference sequence). The CDR3 protein is CSASPGYTDTQYF. The CDR3 DNA sequence: TGCAGTGCTAGTCCAGGGTACACAGATACGCAGTATTTT.

This clonotype was recorded many times. V gene TRBV27 combines with J gene TRBJ2-2; D call uncertain. This CDR3 comprises 13 residues. V lost 3 bases to trimming and J lost 4 bases, with 6 bases between them. Germline V gene data show CDR1 as MNHEY and CDR2 as SMNVEV (reference sequence). The CDR3 nucleotides are TGTGCCAGCAGTTTTAGAATCACCGGGGAGCTGTTTTTT. This translates into CASSFRITGELFF.

This clonotype was picked up many times. This chain uses TRBV29-1 with TRBJ2-1, with 7 nucleotides matching TRBD1. The CDR3 has 14 residues. The V segment lost 3 bases and the J segment 10 bases; nucleotides outside the gene matches: 12. Germline V lookup: CDR1 SQVTM, CDR2 ANQGSEA. The DNA of the CDR3 is TGCAGCGTTGAGGCGCTAGCCAGGGGGTGGGAGCAGTTCTTC. Its translation is CSVEALARGWEQFF.

This clonotype was recorded at least ten times. The chain links TRBV6-2 or TRBV6-3 to TRBJ2-1, with 7 bases that match TRBD1. With 6 bases clipped from V and 13 bases from J, the junction kept 9 bases outside the gene matches. The CDR3 length is 12 residues. Germline CDR1 reads MNHEY; CDR2 reads SVGEGT. CDR3 protein: CASRPTGTAQFF. The CDR3 bases are TGTGCCAGCAGGCCCACCGGGACAGCTCAGTTCTTC.

The table lists this clonotype with many counts. The chain has TRBV7-2 and TRBJ1-2, with a possible D match to TRBD1 (5 bases). Germline V gene data show CDR1 as SGHTA and CDR2 as FQGNSA. V lost 8 bases and J lost 2, with 12 bases in between. This CDR3 is built from 13 residues. The CDR3 DNA follows: TGTGCCAGCTCACCCGACAGAAACTATGGCTACACCTTC. The encoded protein is CASSPDRNYGYTF.

This clonotype was detected many times. V gene TRBV6-2 or TRBV6-3 combines with J gene TRBJ1-6; the match to TRBD1 covers 8 bases. This CDR3 region has 17 residues. Trimming took 2 bases from V and 6 from J; bases not matched to a gene: 9. Germline CDR1 and CDR2: MNHEY and SVGEGT. As DNA, the CDR3 is TGTGCCAGCAGTTACGGTTCAGGGGGCATCGGTAATTCACCCCTCCACTTT. It specifies CASSYGSGGIGNSPLHF.

The gene calls are TRBV7-3 and TRBJ2-2; either TRBD1 or TRBD2 may fit D (6 bases each). Trimming cost V 4 bases and J 4 bases, with 10 bases left between them. The CDR3 consists of 14 residues. Germline V gene lookup returns CDR1 SGHTA and CDR2 FQGTGA. This chain's CDR3 is CASSSRGLTGELFF. The CDR3 DNA follows: TGTGCCAGCAGCTCCAGGGGACTCACCGGGGAGCTGTTTTTT.

This clonotype was observed many times. This chain joins TRBV5-1 and TRBJ2-2, with D possibly TRBD1 on 6 matching bases. The V gene's germline CDR1 is SGHRS and CDR2 YFSETQ. The CDR3 runs to 16 residues. Trimming pared 0 bases from V and 1 base from J, leaving 10 bases between. CDR3 protein: CASSLAGTRNTGELFF. CDR3 DNA sequence: TGCGCCAGCAGCTTGGCCGGGACAAGGAACACCGGGGAGCTGTTTTTT.

This clonotype came up a few times. The chain uses TRBV10-3 and TRBJ1-2; D might be TRBD1 (5 bases). The CDR3 is made up of 14 amino acids. The ends were cut back, 8 bases at V and 4 bases at J, with 17 bases in the middle. Looked up from germline, CDR1 is ENHRY and CDR2 is SYGVKD. The CDR3 sequence: CAIAERQTSYGYTF. The CDR3, as DNA: TGTGCCATCGCCGAGAGACAGACCTCCTATGGCTACACCTTC.

This clonotype was seen at least ten times. J is TRBJ1-2 and V is TRBV10-3; TRBD1 might be the D (5 bases). V gave up 0 bases and J gave up 2 bases, with 13 bases separating them. The CDR3 contains 16 residues. In germline, CDR1 is ENHRY, CDR2 SYGVKD. The CDR3 spells CAISESMPGVNYGYTF. The CDR3 nucleotides are TGTGCCATCAGTGAGTCGATGCCGGGGGTGAACTATGGCTACACCTTC.

In the case of this clonotype: Sequence at one end of the junction differs from germline and may be a read error. The chain joins TRBV5-8 to TRBJ1-5; weak D call: TRBD1 (6 bases). This CDR3 contains 15 residues. The germline V gene has CDR1 SGHTS and CDR2 YDEGEE. The CDR3 here is CASSTPQGNNQPQNF. The CDR3 coding sequence is TGTGCCAGCAGCACACCCCAGGGGAACAATCAGCCCCAGAATTTT.

This clonotype was observed at least ten times. The gene calls are TRBV5-5 and TRBJ1-1; D gene uncertain. Trimming removed 0 bases at V and 3 bases at J, with 3 bases between. CDR1 is SGHKS and CDR2 is YYEKEE in the germline V gene (reference sequence). The CDR3 is made up of 12 amino acids. The CDR3 nucleotides read TGTGCCAGCAGCTTGGGCTACACTGAAGCTTTCTTT. Translation: CASSLGYTEAFF.

This clonotype was picked up many times. The rearrangement uses TRBV11-2 and TRBJ2-3, with D perhaps TRBD1 (6 bases). The CDR3 loop spans 14 amino acids. The germline V gene has CDR1 SGHAT and CDR2 FQNNGV. V was trimmed by 1 base and J by 5 bases, leaving 10 bases between them. The CDR3 DNA follows: TGTGCCAGCAGCTTAGCCGGGACAAGAGATACGCAGTATTTT. Its protein product is CASSLAGTRDTQYF.